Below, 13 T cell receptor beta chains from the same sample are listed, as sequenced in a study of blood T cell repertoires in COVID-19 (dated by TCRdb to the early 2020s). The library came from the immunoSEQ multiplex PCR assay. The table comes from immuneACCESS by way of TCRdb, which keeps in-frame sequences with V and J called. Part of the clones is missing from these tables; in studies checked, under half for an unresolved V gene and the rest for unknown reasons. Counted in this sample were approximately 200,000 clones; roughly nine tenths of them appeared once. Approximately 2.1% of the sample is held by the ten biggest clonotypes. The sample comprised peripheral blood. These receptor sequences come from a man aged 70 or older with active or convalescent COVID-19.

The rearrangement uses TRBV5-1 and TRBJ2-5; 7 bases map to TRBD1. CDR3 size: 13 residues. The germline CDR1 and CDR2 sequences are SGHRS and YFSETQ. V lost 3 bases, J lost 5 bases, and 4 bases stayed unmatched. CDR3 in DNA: TGCGCCAGCAGCTCAACAGGGGAGGAGACCCAGTACTTC. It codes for CASSSTGEETQYF. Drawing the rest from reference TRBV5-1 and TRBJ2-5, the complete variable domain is KAGVTQTPRYLIKTRGQQVTLSCSPISGHRSVSWYQQTPGQGLQFLFEYFSETQRNKGNFPGRFSGRQFSNSRSEMNVSTLELGDSALYLCASSSTGEETQYFGPGTRLLVL.

This CDR3 reads CASSYPGGREKLFF. In DNA form, the CDR3 reads TGTGCCAGCAGTTACCCAGGGGGCAGAGAAAAACTGTTTTTT. The gene calls are TRBV6-2 or TRBV6-3 and TRBJ1-4; 8 nucleotides line up with TRBD1. Germline CDR1 reads MNHEY; CDR2 reads SVGEGT. Trimming removed 2 bases from V and 8 bases from J; junction bases left unmatched: 4. The CDR3 length is 14 residues.

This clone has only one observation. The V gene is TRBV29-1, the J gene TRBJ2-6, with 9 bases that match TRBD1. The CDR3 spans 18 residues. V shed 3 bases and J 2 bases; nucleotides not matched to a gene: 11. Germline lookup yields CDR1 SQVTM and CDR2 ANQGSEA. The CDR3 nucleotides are TGCAGCGTTGAGTTACAGGGGGCTGCGGGGCCTGGGGCCAACGTCCTGACTTTC. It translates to CSVELQGAAGPGANVLTF.

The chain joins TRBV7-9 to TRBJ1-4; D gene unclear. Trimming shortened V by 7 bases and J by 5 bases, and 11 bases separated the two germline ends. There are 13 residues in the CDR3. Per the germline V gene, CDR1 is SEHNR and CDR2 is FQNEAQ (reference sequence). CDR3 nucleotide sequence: TGTGCCAGCACCTCTAGCCGGAATGAAAAACTGTTTTTT. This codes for CASTSSRNEKLFF. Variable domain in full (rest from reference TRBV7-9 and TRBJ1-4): DTGVSQNPRHKITKRGQNVTFRCDPISEHNRLYWYRQTLGQGPEFLTYFQNEAQLEKSRLLSDRFSAERPKGSFSTLEIQRTEQGDSAMYLCASTSSRNEKLFFGSGTQLSVL.

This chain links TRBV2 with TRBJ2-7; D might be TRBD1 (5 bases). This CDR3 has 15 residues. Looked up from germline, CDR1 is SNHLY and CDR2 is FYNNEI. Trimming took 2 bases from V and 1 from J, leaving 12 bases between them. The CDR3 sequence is CASSESGHGSYEQYF. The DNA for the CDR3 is TGTGCCAGCAGTGAATCTGGACACGGGTCCTACGAGCAGTACTTC.

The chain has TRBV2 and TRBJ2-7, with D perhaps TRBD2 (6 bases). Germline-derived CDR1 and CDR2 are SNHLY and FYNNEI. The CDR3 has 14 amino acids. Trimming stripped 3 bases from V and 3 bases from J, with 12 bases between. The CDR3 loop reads CASSDLGTGYEQYF. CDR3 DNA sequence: TGTGCCAGCAGTGATTTGGGGACTGGCTACGAGCAGTACTTC.

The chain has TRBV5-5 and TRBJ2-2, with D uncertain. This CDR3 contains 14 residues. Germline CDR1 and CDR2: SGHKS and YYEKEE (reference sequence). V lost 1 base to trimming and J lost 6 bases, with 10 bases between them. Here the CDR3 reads CASSLPPVSGELFF. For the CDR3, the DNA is TGTGCCAGCAGCTTGCCCCCCGTTTCCGGGGAGCTGTTTTTT.

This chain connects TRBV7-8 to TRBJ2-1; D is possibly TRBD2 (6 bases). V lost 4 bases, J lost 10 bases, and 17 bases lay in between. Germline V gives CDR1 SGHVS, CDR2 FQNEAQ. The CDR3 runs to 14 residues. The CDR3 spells CASSSVGSGNEQFF. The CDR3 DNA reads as TGTGCCAGCAGCTCGGTGGGTAGCGGCAACGAGCAGTTCTTC.

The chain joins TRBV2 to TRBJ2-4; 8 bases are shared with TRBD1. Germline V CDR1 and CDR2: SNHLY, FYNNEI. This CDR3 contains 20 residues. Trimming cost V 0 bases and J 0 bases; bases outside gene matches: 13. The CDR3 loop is CASSEALAGQGALAKNIQYF. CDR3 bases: TGTGCCAGCAGTGAAGCGCTTGCAGGACAGGGAGCTCTAGCCAAAAACATTCAGTACTTC. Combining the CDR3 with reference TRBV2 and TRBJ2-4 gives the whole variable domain EPEVTQTPSHQVTQMGQEVILRCVPISNHLYFYWYRQILGQKVEFLVSFYNNEISEKSEIFDDQFSVERPDGSNFTLKIRSTKLEDSAMYFCASSEALAGQGALAKNIQYFGAGTRLSVL.

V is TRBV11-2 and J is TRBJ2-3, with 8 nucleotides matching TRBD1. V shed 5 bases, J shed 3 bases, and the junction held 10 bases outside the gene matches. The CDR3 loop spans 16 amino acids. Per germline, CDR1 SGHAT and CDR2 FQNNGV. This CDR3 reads CASSEGRQGWTDTQYF. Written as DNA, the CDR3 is TGTGCCAGCAGCGAGGGGAGACAGGGGTGGACAGATACGCAGTATTTT.

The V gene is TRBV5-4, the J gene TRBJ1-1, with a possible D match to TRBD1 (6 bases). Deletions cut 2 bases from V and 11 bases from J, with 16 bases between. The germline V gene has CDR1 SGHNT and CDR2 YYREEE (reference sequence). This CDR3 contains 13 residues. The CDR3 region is CASSFPEGVMAFF. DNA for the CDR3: TGTGCCAGCAGCTTCCCCGAGGGGGTCATGGCTTTCTTT.

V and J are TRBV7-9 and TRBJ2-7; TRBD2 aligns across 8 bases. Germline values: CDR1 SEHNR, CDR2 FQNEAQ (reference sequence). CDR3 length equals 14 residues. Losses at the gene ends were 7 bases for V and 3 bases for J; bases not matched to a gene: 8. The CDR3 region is CASISGRGDYEQYF. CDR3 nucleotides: TGTGCCAGCATCAGCGGGAGAGGGGACTACGAGCAGTACTTC.

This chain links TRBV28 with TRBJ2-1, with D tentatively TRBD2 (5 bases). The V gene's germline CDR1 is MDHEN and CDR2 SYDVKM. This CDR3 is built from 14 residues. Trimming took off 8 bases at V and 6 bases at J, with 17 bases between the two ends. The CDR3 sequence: CASLKRGGGNEQFF. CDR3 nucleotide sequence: TGTGCCAGCCTGAAGAGAGGAGGCGGCAATGAGCAGTTCTTC.